This T cell receptor beta chain was identified during a study of a mutant IDH1 vaccine in newly diagnosed glioma. Whole-study context: Either 4-6 weeks after radiotherapy alone or alongside temozolomide, vaccination was begun. Patients arrived already treated with radiotherapy, temozolomide, or both, most having had both.

TCRdb's copy holds only in-frame clones and misses some; the assay was immunoSEQ multiplex PCR. This table holds under 150,000 clones, about 90% found once. Germline assignment: CDR1 MNHEY and CDR2 SMNVEV (reference sequence). Trimming left V 4 bases short and J 5 bases short, with 26 bases between. The CDR3 extends over 18 amino acids. Time point described: week 11, during vaccination. Vaccine doses each comprised 300 ug of mutant IDH1 20-mer peptide, with topical imiquimod. Study results and caveats: Pseudoprogression appears to have had no connection to changes in top peripheral T cell clonotypes.

About this clone itself: Its target is not known. This same CDR3 is encoded by further DNA sequences in the sample.

This receptor was obtained from a woman aged 50 to 65 with glioma. The chain couples TRBV27 to TRBJ1-2; D might be TRBD1 (6 bases). The source was PBMCs, collected from a glioma patient whose treatment included an IDH1 peptide vaccine. The CDR3 coding sequence is TGTGCCAGCAGTTATGCCTCCCCCCTCGGACAGCCCTTATATGGCTACACCTTC. Amino acid sequence: CASSYASPLGQPLYGYTF.